This entry lists 27 T cell receptor beta chains sequenced from one sample in a study of blood T cell repertoires in COVID-19. Some clones are missing from TCRdb's copy, which holds only in-frame ones; the method was immunoSEQ multiplex PCR. The sample holds roughly 120,000 clones, about 80% seen once. Sample: peripheral blood. Receptors originate from a man aged 70 or older with acute or convalescent COVID-19.

This chain joins TRBV6-5 and TRBJ2-7; 8 bases are a match to TRBD2. This CDR3 region has 15 residues. Germline V gene lookup returns CDR1 MNHEY and CDR2 SVGAGI. V was clipped by 5 bases and J by 4 bases; unmatched bases: 10. Here the CDR3 DNA reads TGTGCCAGCAGTCCCCAAAGTCCTAGCGGGTACGAGCAGTACTTC. Translated: CASSPQSPSGYEQYF.

V and J are TRBV5-4 and TRBJ1-6; TRBD1 might be the D (6 bases). V lost 3 bases and J lost 5, with 9 bases in between. Germline V gene data show CDR1 as SGHNT and CDR2 as YYREEE (reference sequence). The CDR3 is 14 amino acids. The DNA for the CDR3 is TGTGCCAGCAGCTCACAGGGAAATAATTCACCCCTCCACTTT. It yields the protein CASSSQGNNSPLHF.

The rearrangement uses TRBV2 and TRBJ2-2, with D perhaps matching TRBD1 (6 bases). Trimming shortened V by 4 bases and J by 6 bases, and 6 bases separated the two germline ends. This CDR3 has 12 residues. The germline V gene encodes CDR1 SNHLY and CDR2 FYNNEI. CDR3 DNA sequence: TGTGCCAGCAGTGGGACAGCCGGGGAGCTGTTTTTT. It encodes CASSGTAGELFF.

The chain employs TRBV4-2 and TRBJ1-5; D unresolved. The CDR3 consists of 17 residues. V shed 0 bases and J shed 0 bases, with 12 bases lying between them. Germline CDR1 is LGHNA and CDR2 is YNFKEQ. This chain's CDR3 is CASSQEARGYSNQPQHF. The CDR3 DNA follows: TGTGCCAGCAGCCAAGAAGCCAGAGGCTATAGCAATCAGCCCCAGCATTTT.

This CDR3 reads CASSSRLAARPGQYF. CDR3 DNA sequence: TGTGCCAGCAGCTCCAGACTAGCGGCCAGACCAGGGCAGTACTTC. The rearrangement links TRBV7-8 to TRBJ2-5, with 9 bases aligning to TRBD2. V lost 4 bases and J lost 11; bases outside the gene matches: 14. Germline loops: CDR1 SGHVS, CDR2 FQNEAQ. The CDR3 covers 15 residues.

The chain recombines TRBV25-1 with TRBJ1-1; TRBD1 agrees at 8 bases. Germline loops: CDR1 MGHDK, CDR2 SYGVNS. With V trimmed by 1 base and J by 10 bases, 8 bases remained unmatched. This CDR3 is built from 14 residues. This chain's CDR3 is CASSELGQGAAAFF. The CDR3 DNA is TGTGCCAGCAGTGAATTAGGGCAGGGGGCCGCAGCTTTCTTT.

The chain combines TRBV24-1 with TRBJ1-5, with D possibly being TRBD1 (5 bases). The V end lost 4 bases, the J end lost 7 bases, and 16 bases lay between the germline ends. This CDR3 comprises 15 residues. CDR1 KGHDR and CDR2 SFDVKD come from the germline V gene. Here the CDR3 DNA reads TGTGCCACCAGTGACCTAAGGGGTTACCGGCAGCCCCAGCATTTT. Its protein product is CATSDLRGYRQPQHF.

The rearrangement joins TRBV4-3 to TRBJ1-1, with D possibly TRBD1 on 6 matching bases. Trimming took off 2 bases at V and 2 bases at J, with 18 bases between the two ends. Germline assignment: CDR1 LGHNA and CDR2 YSLEER. The CDR3 totals 17 residues. The CDR3 loop is CASSQQNSGVSNTEAFF. The CDR3 nucleotides read TGCGCCAGCAGCCAACAGAACTCAGGGGTCTCCAACACTGAAGCTTTCTTT.

Here the CDR3 reads CATTRTGPGTEAFF. The CDR3 DNA sequence: TGTGCCACCACCAGGACAGGGCCGGGCACTGAAGCTTTCTTT. The chain uses TRBV15 and TRBJ1-1; 8 bases align to TRBD1. The V gene's germline CDR1 is LNHNV and CDR2 YYDKDF (reference sequence). Losses at the gene ends were 7 bases for V and 4 bases for J; bases not matched to a gene: 8. The CDR3 loop spans 14 amino acids. Together with reference TRBV15 and TRBJ1-1, the CDR3 gives the full variable domain: DAMVIQNPRYQVTQFGKPVTLSCSQTLNHNVMYWYQQKSSQAPKLLFHYYDKDFNNEADTPDNFQSRRPNTSFCFLDIRSPGLGDTAMYLCATTRTGPGTEAFFGQGTRLTVV.

This chain uses TRBV3-1 (or the pseudogene TRBV3-2) with TRBJ1-2; no definite D call. Trimming removed 4 bases from V and 2 bases from J, with 11 bases in between. The CDR3 loop spans 14 amino acids. The germline gives CDR1 LGHDT, CDR2 YNNKEL (reference sequence). The CDR3 region is CASSPLTENYGYTF. The DNA for the CDR3 is TGTGCCAGCAGCCCATTGACTGAGAACTATGGCTACACCTTC.

This chain links TRBV19 with TRBJ1-1; weak D call: TRBD1 (6 bases). CDR1 and CDR2 (germline): LNHDA, SQIVND (reference sequence). The V end lost 6 bases, the J end lost 0 bases, and 14 bases lay between the germline ends. The CDR3 runs to 15 residues. The CDR3 DNA reads as TGTGCCAGTAGCCAGGCCACAGGGATGAACACTGAAGCTTTCTTT. This codes for CASSQATGMNTEAFF.

The chain employs TRBV3-1 (or the pseudogene TRBV3-2) and TRBJ2-1; 12 nucleotides agree with TRBD2. Trimming took 10 bases from V and 7 from J; bases not matched to a gene: 14. Germline V gene sequence: CDR1 LGHDT, CDR2 YNNKEL (reference sequence). There are 16 residues in the CDR3. The chain's CDR3 is CAIGASGRAGRNEQFF. CDR3 coding DNA: TGTGCCATCGGGGCTAGCGGGAGGGCCGGGAGGAATGAGCAGTTCTTC.

The chain carries TRBV27 and TRBJ2-1; TRBD1 agrees at 10 bases. This CDR3 is 14 amino acids long. Germline CDR1 and CDR2: MNHEY and SMNVEV (reference sequence). V lost 5 bases to trimming and J lost 9 bases; unmatched junction nucleotides: 7. For the CDR3, the DNA is TGTGCCAGCAGTCCCGGGACAGGGGTGGGTGAGCAGTTCTTC. It specifies CASSPGTGVGEQFF.

The rearrangement joins TRBV27 to TRBJ2-7; the match to TRBD2 covers 11 bases. V lost 3 bases and J lost 4; bases outside the gene matches: 5. The CDR3 is made up of 15 amino acids. The germline V gene encodes CDR1 MNHEY and CDR2 SMNVEV (reference sequence). CDR3 in DNA: TGTGCCAGCAGTTTTACTAGCGGGAGCCCATACGAGCAGTACTTC. It specifies CASSFTSGSPYEQYF.

This chain connects TRBV27 to TRBJ2-7, with TRBD2 identical over 13 bases. This CDR3 contains 15 residues. Germline CDR1 MNHEY, CDR2 SMNVEV (reference sequence). Unmatched junction bases numbered 4, after V lost 6 bases and J lost 2 bases. CDR3 residues: CASRDGLAGAYEQYF. The CDR3 DNA reads as TGTGCCAGCAGAGATGGACTAGCGGGGGCCTACGAGCAGTACTTC.

The chain uses TRBV6-6 and TRBJ2-3; 9 nucleotides align to TRBD2. This CDR3 comprises 14 residues. The germline CDR1 and CDR2 sequences are MNHNY and SVGAGI (reference sequence). The V gene end was trimmed by 9 bases and the J gene end by 6 bases; junction bases not matched to a gene: 10. DNA for the CDR3: TGTGCCAGTCTTACGGGACTAGCTTTCGATACGCAGTATTTT. Its translation is CASLTGLAFDTQYF.

This rearrangement joins TRBV5-8 to TRBJ1-2; 11 nucleotides align to TRBD1. Per the germline V gene, CDR1 is SGHTS and CDR2 is YDEGEE. The CDR3 length is 13 residues. With 6 bases clipped from V and 10 bases from J, the junction kept 8 bases outside the gene matches. The CDR3 sequence: CASTRDRGFDYTF. For the CDR3, the DNA is TGTGCCAGCACCCGGGACAGGGGGTTCGACTACACCTTC.

The chain links TRBV9 to TRBJ2-3; D call uncertain. Germline V CDR1 and CDR2: SGDLS, YYNGEE. Trimming removed 4 bases at V and 4 bases at J, with 13 bases between. This CDR3 has 14 amino acids. CDR3 in DNA: TGTGCCAGCAGCCCCCTAGGTAATCCAGATACGCAGTATTTT. Residues: CASSPLGNPDTQYF.

The chain carries TRBV7-9 and TRBJ1-2; 12 bases map to TRBD1. The CDR3 is 18 amino acids. The germline gives CDR1 SEHNR, CDR2 FQNEAQ (reference sequence). V shed 5 bases, J shed 2 bases, and the junction held 12 bases outside the gene matches. CDR3 coding DNA: TGTGCCAGCAGCCGAGCCCCGGGACAGGGGGCATTGAACTATGGCTACACCTTC. This gives the protein CASSRAPGQGALNYGYTF.

The chain is built from TRBV28 and TRBJ1-4; TRBD1 might be the D (6 bases). Per the germline V gene, CDR1 is MDHEN and CDR2 is SYDVKM. V was pared by 6 bases and J by 3 bases, with 20 bases between. This CDR3 has 17 amino acids. The CDR3 reads CASRSRSTRTANEKLFF. The CDR3 DNA sequence: TGTGCCAGCAGATCCCGATCTACTCGGACAGCTAATGAAAAACTGTTTTTT.

The rearrangement uses TRBV7-2 and TRBJ2-7, with TRBD1 as a possible D gene (6 bases). This CDR3 comprises 12 residues. Germline loops: CDR1 SGHTA, CDR2 FQGNSA. The ends were cut back, 5 bases at V and 6 bases at J, with 11 bases in the middle. CDR3 protein: CASSGDRSEQYF. DNA for the CDR3: TGTGCCAGCAGCGGTGACAGGTCCGAGCAGTACTTC.

The V and J genes are TRBV6-5 and TRBJ2-7, with 7 positions matching TRBD1. Germline V lookup: CDR1 MNHEY, CDR2 SVGAGI. The CDR3 sequence is 15 residues long. The ends lost 6 bases at V and 4 bases at J; junction bases unmatched: 12. The chain's CDR3 is CASSHVGTETYEQYF. The DNA of the CDR3 is TGTGCCAGCAGCCACGTGGGGACAGAGACTTACGAGCAGTACTTC.

The CDR3 DNA sequence: TGTGCCAGCAGTCGAAGTGGACAGGGTTGGGAGACCCAGTACTTC. Its protein is CASSRSGQGWETQYF. The V call is TRBV2, the J call TRBJ2-5, with 8 positions matching TRBD1. CDR1 and CDR2 (germline): SNHLY, FYNNEI. This CDR3 has 15 amino acids. V shed 5 bases, J shed 5 bases, and the junction held 10 bases outside the gene matches.

The chain is built from TRBV15 and TRBJ2-1, with D possibly matching TRBD1 (6 bases). This CDR3 has 15 residues. Germline assignment: CDR1 LNHNV and CDR2 YYDKDF (reference sequence). V dropped 1 base and J dropped 5 bases, with 12 bases sitting between them. The CDR3 DNA reads TGTGCCACCAGCAGAGGAGGGCAGGGGAACAATGAGCAGTTCTTC. Translated, it gives CATSRGGQGNNEQFF.

This sequence joins TRBV6-5 and TRBJ2-5, with 7 bases aligning to TRBD1. CDR1 and CDR2 (germline): MNHEY, SVGAGI. The CDR3 is 13 amino acids. Losses at the gene ends were 2 bases for V and 4 bases for J; bases not matched to a gene: 1. The CDR3 loop reads CASSYRGRETQYF. The CDR3, as DNA: TGTGCCAGCAGTTACAGGGGGCGAGAGACCCAGTACTTC.

The chain employs TRBV27 and TRBJ2-3; 12 nucleotides agree with TRBD2. Trimming removed 6 bases from V and 0 bases from J; junction bases left unmatched: 4. This CDR3 is built from 16 residues. Per the germline V gene, CDR1 is MNHEY and CDR2 is SMNVEV (reference sequence). The CDR3, as DNA: TGTGCCAGCAGAGGACTAGCGGGGACTAGCACAGATACGCAGTATTTT. Its translation is CASRGLAGTSTDTQYF.

The chain combines TRBV4-3 with TRBJ1-1, with D unresolved. Trimming removed 1 base from V and 6 bases from J, with 9 bases in between. Per germline, CDR1 LGHNA and CDR2 YSLEER. This CDR3 is built from 13 residues. The CDR3 sequence is CASSQAAGSEAFF. CDR3 sequence (DNA): TGCGCCAGCAGCCAAGCGGCGGGGTCTGAAGCTTTCTTT.